This T cell receptor (beta chain) was documented in a study of graft-versus-host responses after intestinal transplantation. Study-wide findings and caveats: GvH clones were identified in recipient marrow, with some first appearing in ileum or blood.

J was trimmed by 5 bases and V by 6 bases; bases with no gene match: 9. Germline V gene sequence: CDR1 MNHNY, CDR2 SVGAGI (reference sequence). The CDR3 totals 15 residues. Profiled with immunoSEQ multiplex PCR; TCRdb holds only in-frame clones, not every one. The table has about 14,000 clones, 33% seen once. This sequence was found in a human patient who received an intestinal transplant. The input for sequencing was alloreactive CD4+ T cells from a mixed lymphocyte reaction culture, taken before intestinal transplant. Subset meaning: CFSE-low proliferating T cells sorted from approximately six-day pre-transplant mixed lymphocyte reaction (GvH or HvG direction). The V gene is TRBV6-6, the J gene TRBJ2-5; 10 nucleotides align to TRBD2. The CDR3: CASRRGLAEGETQYF. CDR3 bases: TGTGCCAGCAGACGCGGACTAGCGGAAGGGGAGACCCAGTACTTC.